The 10 T cell receptor beta chains in this list originate from one sample, sequenced in a study of neurological immune-mediated disorders. MiXCR, applied by TCRdb to the 5' RACE reads, yields one record per CDR3 protein. The profile covers over 40,000 distinct CDR3 sequences, with around 6% appearing a single time and about 0.5% taken by the ten largest. Specimen: CD4+ T cells from blood. The source is a woman between 40 and 55 years old in good health.

This clonotype occurred many times. The CDR3 DNA reads TGTGCCAGCACCAAAAATACAGGGGGCGTACGTTACGAGCAGTACTTC. Translating gives CASTKNTGGVRYEQYF. The chain has TRBV28 and TRBJ2-7; 9 nucleotides align to TRBD1. Unmatched junction bases numbered 14, after V lost 7 bases and J lost 4 bases. The CDR3 spans 16 residues. From germline, CDR1 is MDHEN and CDR2 SYDVKM.

This clonotype was counted ten times or more. J is TRBJ2-1 and V is TRBV6-4; 14 positions agree with TRBD2. The CDR3 runs 15 residues. Germline assignment: CDR1 MRHNA and CDR2 SNTAGT. The junction had 0 bases not matched to a gene; V was cut back by 4 bases and J by 4 bases. CDR3 amino acids: CASSGLAGGYNEQFF. The CDR3 coding sequence is TGTGCCAGCAGTGGACTAGCGGGAGGGTACAATGAGCAGTTCTTC.

This clonotype was detected many times. V is TRBV5-1 and J is TRBJ2-1, with 9 bases matching TRBD2. V lost 3 bases and J lost 4; bases outside the gene matches: 5. CDR3 length equals 15 residues. Per germline, CDR1 SGHRS and CDR2 YFSETQ. In DNA form, the CDR3 reads TGCGCCAGCAGCTCACTAGCGGGTGAATACAATGAGCAGTTCTTC. Its protein product is CASSSLAGEYNEQFF.

This clonotype was counted many times. The chain employs TRBV12-3 or TRBV12-4 and TRBJ2-7; 7 nucleotides align to TRBD1. J gave up 5 bases and V 5 bases, and 9 bases lay outside the gene matches. The CDR3 consists of 14 residues. The CDR3 loop reads CASSPGTDKNEQYF. The CDR3 region has the DNA TGTGCCAGCAGTCCCGGGACAGATAAGAACGAGCAGTACTTC.

This clonotype was seen repeatedly, ten times or more. The genes are TRBV28 and TRBJ1-5, with a weak D call TRBD1 (5 bases). CDR1 is MDHEN and CDR2 is SYDVKM in the germline V gene. V dropped 4 bases and J dropped 5 bases, with 9 bases sitting between them. CDR3 length equals 13 residues. The CDR3 here is CASSWGSDQPQHF. CDR3 nucleotides: TGTGCCAGCAGTTGGGGGTCCGATCAGCCCCAGCATTTT.

This clonotype was seen repeatedly, ten times or more. The V call is TRBV20-1, the J call TRBJ1-5, with a possible D match to TRBD1 (6 bases). Trimming left V 7 bases short and J 0 bases short, with 13 bases between. The germline gives CDR1 DFQATT, CDR2 SNEGSKA (reference sequence). This CDR3 spans 14 amino acids. The CDR3 nucleotides read TGCAGTGTGACAGGAGAATATAGCAATCAGCCCCAGCATTTT. Translated, it gives CSVTGEYSNQPQHF.

Many counts were recorded for this clonotype. The rearrangement links TRBV20-1 to TRBJ2-2; TRBD2 matches at 11 bases. The CDR3 totals 17 residues. Trimming cost V 0 bases and J 5 bases; bases outside gene matches: 8. Germline V gene sequence: CDR1 DFQATT, CDR2 SNEGSKA (reference sequence). CDR3 DNA: TGCAGTGCTAGAGATGGGGGACTAGCGGTTCTTACCGGGGAGCTGTTTTTT. Amino acids: CSARDGGLAVLTGELFF.

This clonotype was seen repeatedly, ten times or more. This chain connects TRBV20-1 to TRBJ2-3; D gene uncertain. V was cut by 0 bases and J by 3 bases, with 7 bases left in between. Germline loops: CDR1 DFQATT, CDR2 SNEGSKA (reference sequence). This CDR3 is built from 13 residues. This chain's CDR3 is CSARDLVTDTQYF. Written as DNA, the CDR3 is TGCAGTGCTAGAGATCTGGTGACAGATACGCAGTATTTT.

This clonotype showed up many times. This chain joins TRBV5-1 and TRBJ1-1; D not resolved. The CDR3 loop spans 14 amino acids. From germline, CDR1 is SGHRS and CDR2 YFSETQ. V was pared by 2 bases and J by 1 base, with 9 bases between. The CDR3 loop reads CASSLGLQNTEAFF. The CDR3 DNA follows: TGCGCCAGCAGCTTAGGGTTGCAGAACACTGAAGCTTTCTTT.

This clonotype showed up many times. This rearrangement joins TRBV28 to TRBJ2-1; D is uncertain. Germline CDR1 reads MDHEN; CDR2 reads SYDVKM. Trimming shortened V by 6 bases and J by 1 base, and 13 bases separated the two germline ends. The CDR3 is 15 amino acids. CDR3 region: CASSSPSGSYNEQFF. Written as DNA, the CDR3 is TGTGCCAGCAGCTCCCCCTCCGGTTCCTACAATGAGCAGTTCTTC. The entire variable domain, with the rest obtained from reference TRBV28 and TRBJ2-1, is as follows: DVKVTQSSRYLVKRTGEKVFLECVQDMDHENMFWYRQDPGLGLRLIYFSYDVKMKEKGDIPEGYSVSREKKERFSLILESASTNQTSMYLCASSSPSGSYNEQFFGPGTRLTVL.